This T cell receptor beta chain is from a study of blood T cell repertoires in COVID-19 (TCRdb year 2020). Some background on the complete study: Samples covering the acute and convalescent phases of COVID-19 were provided by collaborators in the United States, Italy and Spain. The prospective study material was composed of cDNA or gDNA derived from T cells, B-cell-depleted T cells, or PBMCs. Deeply sampled blood TCRbeta repertoires from subjects exposed to, actively infected with, or recovered from COVID-19 were included in the dataset. A freely available public database, intended as a resource for researchers studying the immune response to SARS-CoV-2, is where the repertoires were released. Samples were obtained from the ongoing ImmuneRACE study (first 160 participants) and from about 1,300 subjects provided by 6 global collaborators. A de-identified subject ID, COVID-19 status, age in years and sex were almost always included in the sample metadata. Where HLA class I and class II types were available, the types were taken from metadata supplied by the sample provider, not from assay-based typing. Findings and caveats that apply to the study as a whole: The quantity of clinical and demographic metadata differed by source and by participant and was supplied without curation.

As encoded in the germline V gene, CDR1 is SGHTA while CDR2 is FQGNSA. The V and J ends are trimmed by 3 bases and 3 bases, leaving 6 bases between them. The CDR3 sequence holds 14 residues, the cysteine and phenylalanine included. Only the CDR3 portion is preserved as DNA: 42 bases, with reading frame beginning at the first base. In its sample, this clone was seen a few times. The antigen it recognizes is unknown. No qualities accompany the bases; no much larger clone lies one base away. One collaborating source in Seattle enrolled patients while the patients were actively infected and followed the patients over time throughout the course of disease. Collaborating institutions collected whole blood in K2EDTA tubes following their own protocols. For TCRbeta analysis, collaborators shipped samples in one of three forms: frozen whole blood, isolated PBMCs, or DNA extracted from either of those sample types.

TCRbeta CDR3 regions were amplified from genomic DNA by means of the immunoSEQ Assay, a bias-controlled multiplex PCR. In the source study's methods: Nucleated cell counts per sample were estimated from amplification of reference gene primers within the assay. Sequence reads were collapsed and filtered to measure the absolute abundance of every unique TCRbeta CDR3 rearrangement. For each sample, productive Simpson clonality was calculated as the square root of Simpson's diversity index over productive rearrangements. Entries here come from immuneACCESS through TCRdb and include only in-frame sequences with V and J called. Some clones fail to appear in such tables; in the studies checked, an unresolved V gene covers under half of the shortfall, and the cause of the remainder is unknown. Clonal size and the V and J genes are those of that table, whereas D and trimming came from the DNA. Across this sample there are fewer than 200,000 clones, with more than 75% seen only once. The ten largest clones represent around 7.8% of the sample.

Sequencing was performed on peripheral blood. The sequence joins TRBV7-2 to TRBJ2-6; TRBD2 is possibly the D segment (5 matching bases). This receptor was identified in a woman aged 60-75 years with COVID-19, enrolled during active disease. CDR3 protein: CASSLRVGANVLTF. The bases are TGTGCCAGCAGCTTGAGGGTTGGGGCCAACGTCCTGACTTTC.